These 29 T cell receptor beta chains share one sample of origin, sequenced in a study of cytomegalovirus exposure and HLA in healthy donors (dated by TCRdb to 2015 to 2018). Libraries were made using the immunoSEQ multiplex PCR assay. The multiplex PCR relied on a mix of 60 forward primers for TCR Vbeta segments and 13 reverse primers for TCR Jbeta segments. The immuneACCESS repertoire file appears here via TCRdb, limited to in-frame rearrangements. These files lack a portion of the clones; in checked studies, under half of the deficit traces to unresolved V genes, and the cause of the others is not known. The sample table shows tens of thousands of clones, and around three quarters are seen once. The ten top clones hold around 0.63% of the sample. The sample comprised PBMCs. The receptors derive from a man younger than 45 in good health and CMV-seronegative.

The rearrangement links TRBV29-1 to TRBJ1-2; D gene ambiguous. Germline loops: CDR1 SQVTM, CDR2 ANQGSEA. CDR3 size: 17 residues. V was shortened by 0 bases and J by 4 bases, with 21 bases between the two germline ends. The CDR3 region has the DNA TGCAGCGTTGAAGACCCGACCGCGGGTCCAGCTGTCTATGGCTACACCTTC. The encoded protein is CSVEDPTAGPAVYGYTF.

The V gene is TRBV7-2, the J gene TRBJ1-4; unclear D gene. This CDR3 region has 13 residues. Per the germline V gene, CDR1 is SGHTA and CDR2 is FQGNSA. The V end was cut by 2 bases, the J end by 5 bases, with 6 bases between. The CDR3 DNA is TGTGCCAGCAGCTTACGGTGGAATGAAAAACTGTTTTTT. Amino acid sequence: CASSLRWNEKLFF. The whole variable domain, filled in from reference TRBV7-2 and TRBJ1-4, reads GAGVSQSPSNKVTEKGKDVELRCDPISGHTALYWYRQSLGQGLEFLIYFQGNSAPDKSGLPSDRFSAERTGGSVSTLTIQRTQQEDSAVYLCASSLRWNEKLFFGSGTQLSVL.

V gene TRBV10-3 combines with J gene TRBJ1-1; D remains unclear. CDR1 ENHRY and CDR2 SYGVKD come from the germline V gene. The CDR3 has 15 amino acids. Trimming pared 3 bases from V and 1 base from J, leaving 12 bases between. CDR3 DNA: TGTGCCATCAGTGACCCTCCAGATAAGAACACTGAAGCTTTCTTT. Translating it yields CAISDPPDKNTEAFF.

The sample holds a few counts of this clone. The chain has TRBV2 and TRBJ1-2; TRBD1 agrees at 7 bases. Unmatched junction bases numbered 16, after V lost 2 bases and J lost 7 bases. Germline V gene sequence: CDR1 SNHLY, CDR2 FYNNEI. This CDR3 comprises 17 residues. CDR3 region: CASSERIGQVLVFGYTF. Here the CDR3 DNA reads TGTGCCAGCAGTGAAAGGATAGGACAGGTCCTAGTTTTTGGCTACACCTTC.

The CDR3 protein is CASSFRTTRGKLYEQYV. DNA of the CDR3: TGTGCCAGCAGCTTCAGAACGACGCGCGGTAAACTCTACGAGCAGTACGTC. The chain has TRBV7-9 and TRBJ2-7; D remains ambiguous. Deletions cut 3 bases from V and 3 bases from J, with 21 bases between. The CDR3 length is 17 residues. From germline, CDR1 is SEHNR and CDR2 FQNEAQ (reference sequence).

The genes are TRBV4-2 and TRBJ2-3; 9 nucleotides match TRBD2. V shed 4 bases and J 2 bases; nucleotides not matched to a gene: 10. Germline CDR1 is LGHNA and CDR2 is YNFKEQ. The CDR3 covers 17 residues. Written as DNA, the CDR3 is TGTGCCAGCAGCCTTGTAGATCTAGCGGGGAACACAGATACGCAGTATTTT. This encodes CASSLVDLAGNTDTQYF.

The chain combines TRBV29-1 with TRBJ2-3; 9 nucleotides match TRBD1. The germline V gene encodes CDR1 SQVTM and CDR2 ANQGSEA. The junction had 6 bases not matched to a gene; V was cut back by 2 bases and J by 3 bases. This CDR3 has 15 residues. CDR3 sequence reads: CSVEQTGGKTDTQYF. For the CDR3, the DNA is TGCAGCGTTGAACAGACAGGGGGTAAGACAGATACGCAGTATTTT.

The V and J genes are TRBV5-1 and TRBJ1-2; D not certain. The germline V gene encodes CDR1 SGHRS and CDR2 YFSETQ. The CDR3 contains 17 residues. V lost 3 bases, J lost 8 bases, and 26 bases lay in between. The CDR3 reads CASSSDPRWIGDRGYTF. DNA of the CDR3: TGCGCCAGCAGCTCAGACCCCAGGTGGATCGGGGATCGGGGCTACACCTTC.

The gene calls are TRBV19 and TRBJ2-1, with 9 bases lining up with TRBD2. With 3 bases clipped from V and 9 bases from J, the junction kept 6 bases outside the gene matches. This CDR3 has 14 amino acids. In germline, CDR1 is LNHDA, CDR2 SQIVND (reference sequence). This chain's CDR3 is CASSIIGTSPEQFF. CDR3 bases: TGTGCCAGTAGTATCATTGGGACTAGCCCTGAGCAGTTCTTC.

The chain has TRBV11-3 and TRBJ1-1; 8 nucleotides agree with TRBD1. Germline V gene data show CDR1 as SGHNT and CDR2 as YENEEA. The V gene end was trimmed by 5 bases and the J gene end by 5 bases; junction bases not matched to a gene: 10. The CDR3 runs 15 residues. The CDR3 region is CASSLGTGARTEAFF. For the CDR3, the DNA is TGTGCCAGCAGCCTCGGGACAGGCGCTAGGACTGAAGCTTTCTTT.

The rearrangement links TRBV7-9 to TRBJ1-2; possible D gene TRBD1, 5 bases. This CDR3 is built from 14 residues. The germline V gene encodes CDR1 SEHNR and CDR2 FQNEAQ (reference sequence). Trimming took 5 bases from V and 1 from J, leaving 11 bases between them. The CDR3 coding sequence is TGTGCCAGCAGCCCAGACAGACTTAACTATGGCTACACCTTC. It codes for CASSPDRLNYGYTF. Looking up the rest from reference TRBV7-9 and TRBJ1-2 gives the full variable domain: DTGVSQNPRHKITKRGQNVTFRCDPISEHNRLYWYRQTLGQGPEFLTYFQNEAQLEKSRLLSDRFSAERPKGSFSTLEIQRTEQGDSAMYLCASSPDRLNYGYTFGSGTRLTVV.

This clone was picked up one time. This sequence joins TRBV10-1 and TRBJ1-1; unclear D gene. Trimming took off 6 bases at V and 1 base at J, with 9 bases between the two ends. This CDR3 spans 13 amino acids. Germline assignment: CDR1 WNHNN and CDR2 SYGVQD (reference sequence). CDR3 nucleotides: TGCGCCAGCAGCCCCCTCCCGAACACTGAAGCTTTCTTT. It codes for CASSPLPNTEAFF.

The V call is TRBV7-2, the J call TRBJ2-1; D remains unclear. Trimming cost V 1 base and J 4 bases, with 5 bases left between them. CDR3 size: 13 residues. CDR1 is SGHTA, CDR2 FQGNSA, per germline. The CDR3 region has the DNA TGTGCCAGCAGCTTAGTCCCTTACAATGAGCAGTTCTTC. Translated: CASSLVPYNEQFF. The full variable domain, with the rest looked up from reference TRBV7-2 and TRBJ2-1, is GAGVSQSPSNKVTEKGKDVELRCDPISGHTALYWYRQSLGQGLEFLIYFQGNSAPDKSGLPSDRFSAERTGGSVSTLTIQRTQQEDSAVYLCASSLVPYNEQFFGPGTRLTVL.

The CDR3 reads CASSAGTSGGIQETQYF. The CDR3 DNA reads as TGTGCCAGCAGCGCGGGGACTAGCGGGGGGATACAAGAGACCCAGTACTTC. The genes are TRBV9 and TRBJ2-5; 15 bases map to TRBD2. The CDR3 is 17 residues long. The germline V gene encodes CDR1 SGDLS and CDR2 YYNGEE. V lost 3 bases, J lost 2 bases, and 5 bases stayed unmatched.

V is TRBV9 and J is TRBJ2-1; D may be TRBD1 (5 bases). The CDR3 is made up of 14 amino acids. V was pared by 3 bases and J by 3 bases, with 10 bases between. Germline V CDR1 and CDR2: SGDLS, YYNGEE. The CDR3: CASSAIDSYNEQFF. CDR3 DNA: TGTGCCAGCAGCGCCATAGACAGCTACAATGAGCAGTTCTTC. Complete variable domain (other parts from reference TRBV9 and TRBJ2-1): DSGVTQTPKHLITATGQRVTLRCSPRSGDLSVYWYQQSLDQGLQFLIQYYNGEERAKGNILERFSAQQFPDLHSELNLSSLELGDSALYFCASSAIDSYNEQFFGPGTRLTVL.

The genes are TRBV6-1 and TRBJ2-1; TRBD2 aligns across 7 bases. The CDR3 has 14 residues. J was trimmed by 9 bases and V by 5 bases; bases with no gene match: 10. Germline loops: CDR1 MNHNS, CDR2 SASEGT. The CDR3 coding sequence is TGTGCCAGCAGTCTTCTTCGGTCGGGGGGTGAGCAGTTCTTC. Translation: CASSLLRSGGEQFF.

The rearrangement links TRBV4-1 to TRBJ1-1; D is perhaps TRBD1 (6 bases). The CDR3 sequence is 17 residues long. Trimming pared 1 base from V and 1 base from J, leaving 16 bases between. CDR1 MGHRA and CDR2 YSYEKL come from the germline V gene. The CDR3 bases are TGCGCCAGCAGCCAAGGAGTGGGTCTGACAGGGAACACTGAAGCTTTCTTT. It is translated as CASSQGVGLTGNTEAFF.

This rearrangement joins TRBV7-2 to TRBJ2-3; D is possibly TRBD2 (5 bases). There are 13 residues in the CDR3. Per the germline V gene, CDR1 is SGHTA and CDR2 is FQGNSA. The ends were cut back, 7 bases at V and 0 bases at J, with 8 bases in the middle. CDR3 loop: CASTGLSTDTQYF. The CDR3 DNA reads TGTGCCAGCACCGGACTCAGCACAGATACGCAGTATTTT. The full variable domain, its missing parts supplied by reference TRBV7-2 and TRBJ2-3, is GAGVSQSPSNKVTEKGKDVELRCDPISGHTALYWYRQSLGQGLEFLIYFQGNSAPDKSGLPSDRFSAERTGGSVSTLTIQRTQQEDSAVYLCASTGLSTDTQYFGPGTRLTVL.

The V gene is TRBV7-2, the J gene TRBJ1-2, with D tentatively TRBD1 (5 bases). The V end was cut by 3 bases, the J end by 7 bases, with 15 bases between. Germline-derived CDR1 and CDR2 are SGHTA and FQGNSA. The CDR3 sequence is 14 residues long. The CDR3 protein is CASSLGLPGGGYTF. The CDR3 bases are TGTGCCAGCAGCTTGGGACTACCGGGCGGTGGCTACACCTTC.

The gene calls are TRBV25-1 and TRBJ2-7; no clear D. Germline CDR1 MGHDK, CDR2 SYGVNS. CDR3 length equals 13 residues. Trimming removed 3 bases from V and 0 bases from J, with 6 bases in between. The CDR3: CASSDRFSYEQYF. In DNA, the CDR3 is TGTGCCAGCAGTGACAGATTCTCCTACGAGCAGTACTTC.

This sequence joins TRBV11-3 and TRBJ1-5, with TRBD1 as a possible D gene (6 bases). V was cut by 5 bases and J by 9 bases, with 14 bases left in between. The CDR3 spans 13 residues. Germline loops: CDR1 SGHNT, CDR2 YENEEA. The CDR3 protein is CASSNRVDGPQHF. DNA of the CDR3: TGTGCCAGCAGCAACAGGGTCGATGGGCCCCAGCATTTT.

The V call is TRBV5-1, the J call TRBJ2-1, with 7 bases that match TRBD1. CDR3 size: 14 residues. CDR1 is SGHRS and CDR2 is YFSETQ in the germline V gene. V trimming: 5 bases; J trimming: 6 bases; junction bases outside the gene matches: 8. The CDR3 spells CASRPTGVGNEQFF. CDR3 nucleotides: TGCGCCAGCAGACCCACAGGGGTTGGCAATGAGCAGTTCTTC. The full variable domain, rest sourced from reference TRBV5-1 and TRBJ2-1, is KAGVTQTPRYLIKTRGQQVTLSCSPISGHRSVSWYQQTPGQGLQFLFEYFSETQRNKGNFPGRFSGRQFSNSRSEMNVSTLELGDSALYLCASRPTGVGNEQFFGPGTRLTVL.

This chain connects TRBV4-3 to TRBJ2-4; the D is unclear. Trimming removed 1 base at V and 3 bases at J, with 13 bases between. The CDR3 is 16 amino acids. The germline V gene has CDR1 LGHNA and CDR2 YSLEER. CDR3 loop: CASSQGTYVDKNIQYF. The CDR3 DNA reads as TGCGCCAGCAGCCAAGGAACTTACGTTGACAAAAACATTCAGTACTTC.

The genes are TRBV7-9 and TRBJ1-2; TRBD1 might be the D (5 bases). Trimming left V 5 bases short and J 4 bases short, with 23 bases between. Looked up from germline, CDR1 is SEHNR and CDR2 is FQNEAQ (reference sequence). This CDR3 spans 17 amino acids. In nucleotides, the CDR3 is TGTGCCAGCAGCCCCAGAAACCCGGGACTCACGTTCTATGGCTACACCTTC. Protein: CASSPRNPGLTFYGYTF. Complete variable domain (other parts from reference TRBV7-9 and TRBJ1-2): DTGVSQNPRHKITKRGQNVTFRCDPISEHNRLYWYRQTLGQGPEFLTYFQNEAQLEKSRLLSDRFSAERPKGSFSTLEIQRTEQGDSAMYLCASSPRNPGLTFYGYTFGSGTRLTVV.

The chain combines TRBV30 with TRBJ2-7, with 9 bases that match TRBD2. The CDR3 spans 17 residues. V gave up 4 bases and J gave up 4 bases; unmatched junction bases: 17. The germline V gene has CDR1 GTSNPN and CDR2 SVGIG (reference sequence). The CDR3 spells CAWKRGRYSGRRYEQYV. The CDR3 DNA follows: TGTGCCTGGAAGAGGGGCAGGTACAGCGGGAGGAGATACGAGCAGTACGTC.

This clone has more than one count but fewer than ten. The chain is built from TRBV5-4 and TRBJ2-1; 7 bases align to TRBD1. CDR1 and CDR2 (germline): SGHNT, YYREEE (reference sequence). V shed 4 bases and J 6 bases; nucleotides not matched to a gene: 13. The CDR3 runs to 16 residues. CDR3: CASSLSGQGDTNEQFF. The CDR3 bases are TGTGCCAGCAGCCTATCAGGTCAGGGGGACACCAATGAGCAGTTCTTC.

The rearrangement joins TRBV19 to TRBJ2-3; D ambiguous. V lost 7 bases to trimming and J lost 1 base, with 9 bases between them. This CDR3 is built from 13 residues. The germline V gene has CDR1 LNHDA and CDR2 SQIVND (reference sequence). The CDR3 nucleotides are TGTGCCAGTACCTTCGTTGGCACAGATACGCAGTATTTT. It translates to CASTFVGTDTQYF.

CDR3 DNA: TGTGCCAGCAGCAGCGAGAACACTGAAGCTTTCTTT. This gives the protein CASSSENTEAFF. This chain connects TRBV5-8 to TRBJ1-1; D gene unclear. Trimming shortened V by 4 bases and J by 1 base, and 5 bases separated the two germline ends. CDR1 SGHTS and CDR2 YDEGEE come from the germline V gene. The CDR3 length is 12 residues.

The chain is built from TRBV14 and TRBJ2-7; D gene uncertain. Germline lookup yields CDR1 SGHDN and CDR2 FVKESK. This CDR3 comprises 15 residues. V was cut by 2 bases and J by 2 bases, with 13 bases left in between. The chain's CDR3 is CASSQTATYPYEQYV. The CDR3 DNA sequence: TGTGCCAGCAGCCAAACAGCCACATACCCCTACGAGCAGTACGTC.